This passage covers 13 T cell receptor beta chains from one sample sequenced in a study of blood T cell repertoires in COVID-19. The table came from immunoSEQ multiplex PCR; TCRdb's copy has only in-frame clones and leaves some out. This repertoire shows about 150,000 clones, approximately 85% found once; its top ten account for about 6.9%. Sequencing used peripheral blood. The receptors shown here come from a man older than 75 with COVID-19, enrolled during active disease.

The CDR3: CASSYSDNYEQYF. The CDR3 nucleotides read TGTGCCAGCAGTTACTCGGACAACTACGAGCAGTACTTC. V and J are TRBV6-2 or TRBV6-3 and TRBJ2-7; D perhaps matches TRBD1 (5 bases). V lost 0 bases to trimming and J lost 3 bases, with 6 bases between them. Germline CDR1 and CDR2: MNHEY and SVGEGT. The CDR3 is 13 amino acids.

This clone has only one observation. The chain combines TRBV27 with TRBJ1-4; 8 nucleotides line up with TRBD1. Per the germline V gene, CDR1 is MNHEY and CDR2 is SMNVEV (reference sequence). V lost 6 bases to trimming and J lost 7 bases; unmatched junction nucleotides: 4. The CDR3 consists of 13 residues. CDR3 sequence: CASRTGEGEKLFF. The CDR3 region has the DNA TGTGCCAGCAGGACAGGGGAGGGTGAAAAACTGTTTTTT.

CDR3 DNA: TGTGCCAGCAGCCCCAGGGGATACTATGGCTACACCTTC. Translation gives CASSPRGYYGYTF. This chain joins TRBV7-2 and TRBJ1-2, with D maybe TRBD1 (6 bases). The CDR3 spans 13 residues. V was pared by 5 bases and J by 3 bases, with 10 bases between. The germline gives CDR1 SGHTA, CDR2 FQGNSA.

This clone was recorded a few times. The chain couples TRBV2 to TRBJ1-4; 8 nucleotides match TRBD1. The J segment lost 8 bases and the V segment lost 4 bases, leaving 9 bases of the junction unmatched. The germline CDR1 and CDR2 sequences are SNHLY and FYNNEI. This CDR3 region has 15 residues. In DNA form, the CDR3 reads TGTGCCAGCAGTGGACAACAGGGGGGGAACGAAAAACTGTTTTTT. Amino acid sequence: CASSGQQGGNEKLFF.

This chain uses TRBV25-1 with TRBJ1-6, with TRBD1 matching 7 bases. Trimming cost V 2 bases and J 6 bases; bases outside gene matches: 7. The germline gives CDR1 MGHDK, CDR2 SYGVNS. There are 16 residues in the CDR3. CDR3 in amino acids: CASSERGTGVNSPLHF. DNA of the CDR3: TGTGCCAGCAGTGAAAGAGGAACAGGGGTTAATTCACCCCTCCACTTT.

V usage is TRBV25-1 and J usage is TRBJ1-2; maybe TRBD1 (5 bases). This CDR3 is 13 amino acids long. Trimming removed 2 bases from V and 6 bases from J, with 10 bases in between. Germline assignment: CDR1 MGHDK and CDR2 SYGVNS. CDR3 coding DNA: TGTGCCAGCAGTGAAGCAATAGGGGATGGCTACACCTTC. It encodes CASSEAIGDGYTF.

The genes are TRBV5-4 and TRBJ1-4, with D perhaps matching TRBD1 (5 bases). Germline V CDR1 and CDR2: SGHNT, YYREEE (reference sequence). CDR3 length equals 15 residues. The V end lost 2 bases, the J end lost 4 bases, and 12 bases lay between the germline ends. The CDR3 sequence is CASSFGQGLNEKLFF. The CDR3 nucleotides read TGTGCCAGCAGCTTCGGGCAGGGTCTTAATGAAAAACTGTTTTTT.

The genes are TRBV19 and TRBJ2-7; TRBD1 is a possible D gene (6 bases). V lost 7 bases and J 1 base, leaving 17 bases between the germline ends. The germline V gene encodes CDR1 LNHDA and CDR2 SQIVND (reference sequence). The CDR3 is 15 residues long. The CDR3 protein is CASTASGGRSYEQYF. Written as DNA, the CDR3 is TGTGCCAGTACCGCGTCTGGGGGCAGATCCTACGAGCAGTACTTC.

The V call is TRBV19, the J call TRBJ1-5; a weak D match, TRBD1 (6 bases). The V end lost 3 bases, the J end lost 0 bases, and 12 bases lay between the germline ends. The CDR3 consists of 16 residues. CDR1 is LNHDA and CDR2 is SQIVND in the germline V gene (reference sequence). The CDR3 nucleotides are TGTGCCAGTAGTATGAGGACAGTTCATAGCAATCAGCCCCAGCATTTT. Translated, it gives CASSMRTVHSNQPQHF. The complete variable domain, with remaining parts taken from reference TRBV19 and TRBJ1-5, reads DGGITQSPKYLFRKEGQNVTLSCEQNLNHDAMYWYRQDPGQGLRLIYYSQIVNDFQKGDIAEGYSVSREKKESFPLTVTSAQKNPTAFYLCASSMRTVHSNQPQHFGDGTRLSIL.

This chain uses TRBV4-1 with TRBJ1-2; D may be TRBD1 (5 bases). The CDR3 is made up of 15 amino acids. Trimming shortened V by 0 bases and J by 7 bases, and 15 bases separated the two germline ends. CDR1 and CDR2 (germline): MGHRA, YSYEKL. This CDR3 is CASSQESAGYGGYTF. The CDR3 region has the DNA TGCGCCAGCAGCCAAGAAAGCGCAGGGTACGGTGGCTACACCTTC.

This chain joins TRBV11-2 and TRBJ1-6; 11 bases are a match to TRBD1. Looked up from germline, CDR1 is SGHAT and CDR2 is FQNNGV. V lost 5 bases and J lost 8; bases outside the gene matches: 5. There are 15 residues in the CDR3. The CDR3 sequence is CASSIPGQGDSPLHF. In DNA, the CDR3 is TGTGCCAGCAGCATACCGGGACAGGGGGATTCACCCCTCCACTTT.

The V and J genes are TRBV19 and TRBJ1-2; D gene unclear. Trimming pared 3 bases from V and 4 bases from J, leaving 12 bases between. This CDR3 spans 14 amino acids. Germline CDR1 and CDR2: LNHDA and SQIVND (reference sequence). The CDR3, as DNA: TGTGCCAGTAGTATGGAATCTCGAGGCTATGGCTACACCTTC. This gives the protein CASSMESRGYGYTF.

The chain carries TRBV11-2 and TRBJ1-2; D not resolved. The CDR3 contains 12 residues. V lost 5 bases to trimming and J lost 8 bases, with 12 bases between them. CDR1 is SGHAT and CDR2 is FQNNGV in the germline V gene. This CDR3 is CASSARTEGYTF. In DNA form, the CDR3 reads TGTGCCAGCAGCGCCCGGACTGAAGGCTACACCTTC.